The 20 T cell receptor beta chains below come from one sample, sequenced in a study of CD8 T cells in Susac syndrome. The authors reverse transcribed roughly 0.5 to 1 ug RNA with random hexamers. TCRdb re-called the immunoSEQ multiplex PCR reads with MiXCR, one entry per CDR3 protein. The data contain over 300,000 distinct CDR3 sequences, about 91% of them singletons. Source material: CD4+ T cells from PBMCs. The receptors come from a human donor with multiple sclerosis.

The DNA of the CDR3 is TGCAGCGTTGGCCAGGGACAGGGCAATCAGCCCCAGCATTTT. This sequence encodes CSVGQGQGNQPQHF. The chain joins TRBV29-1 to TRBJ1-5, with 8 bases aligning to TRBD1. The length of the CDR3 is 14 residues. The germline CDR1 and CDR2 sequences are SQVTM and ANQGSEA. The junction had 4 bases not matched to a gene; V was cut back by 4 bases and J by 2 bases.

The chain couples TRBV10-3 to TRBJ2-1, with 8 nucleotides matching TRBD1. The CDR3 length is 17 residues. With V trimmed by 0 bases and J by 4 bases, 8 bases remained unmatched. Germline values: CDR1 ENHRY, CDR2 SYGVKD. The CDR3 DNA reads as TGTGCCATCAGTGAGTCGCCCCCGGGACAGGCATACAATGAGCAGTTCTTC. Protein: CAISESPPGQAYNEQFF.

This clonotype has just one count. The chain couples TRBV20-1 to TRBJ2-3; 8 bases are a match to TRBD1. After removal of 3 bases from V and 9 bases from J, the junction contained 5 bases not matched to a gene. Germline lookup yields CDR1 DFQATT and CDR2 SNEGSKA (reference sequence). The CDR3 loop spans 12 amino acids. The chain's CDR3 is CSASFTGGTQYF. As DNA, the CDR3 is TGCAGTGCTAGCTTCACAGGGGGGACGCAGTATTTT.

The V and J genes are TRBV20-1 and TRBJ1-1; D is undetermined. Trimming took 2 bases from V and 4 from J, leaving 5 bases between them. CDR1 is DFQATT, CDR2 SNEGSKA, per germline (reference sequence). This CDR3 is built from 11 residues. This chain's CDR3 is CSARLATEAFF. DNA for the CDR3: TGCAGTGCTAGATTGGCCACTGAAGCTTTCTTT.

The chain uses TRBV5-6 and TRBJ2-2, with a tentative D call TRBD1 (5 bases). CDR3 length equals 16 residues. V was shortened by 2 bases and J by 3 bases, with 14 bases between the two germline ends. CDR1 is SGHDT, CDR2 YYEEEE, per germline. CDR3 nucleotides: TGTGCCAGCAGCTTTATGACAGTAGATTACACCGGGGAGCTGTTTTTT. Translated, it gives CASSFMTVDYTGELFF.

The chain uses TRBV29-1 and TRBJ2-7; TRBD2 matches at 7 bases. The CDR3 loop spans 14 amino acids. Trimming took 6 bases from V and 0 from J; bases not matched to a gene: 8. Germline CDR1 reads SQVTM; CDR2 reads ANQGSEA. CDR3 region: CSVLQAGSSYEQYF. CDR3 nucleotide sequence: TGCAGCGTACTACAAGCGGGAAGCTCCTACGAGCAGTACTTC.

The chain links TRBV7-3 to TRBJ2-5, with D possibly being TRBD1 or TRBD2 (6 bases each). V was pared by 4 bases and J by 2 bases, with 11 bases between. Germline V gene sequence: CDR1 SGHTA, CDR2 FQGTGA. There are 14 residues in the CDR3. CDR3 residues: CASSYRGRQETQYF. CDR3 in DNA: TGTGCCAGCAGCTACCGGGGGCGACAAGAGACCCAGTACTTC. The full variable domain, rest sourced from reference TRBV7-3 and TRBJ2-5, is GAGVSQTPSNKVTEKGKYVELRCDPISGHTALYWYRQSLGQGPEFLIYFQGTGAADDSGLPNDRFFAVRPEGSVSTLKIQRTERGDSAVYLCASSYRGRQETQYFGPGTRLLVL.

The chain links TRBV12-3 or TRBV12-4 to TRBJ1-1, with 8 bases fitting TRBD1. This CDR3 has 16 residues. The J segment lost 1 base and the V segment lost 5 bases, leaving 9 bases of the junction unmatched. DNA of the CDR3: TGTGCCAGCAGTCCCCTCTGGGGACAGGAGAACACTGAAGCTTTCTTT. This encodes CASSPLWGQENTEAFF.

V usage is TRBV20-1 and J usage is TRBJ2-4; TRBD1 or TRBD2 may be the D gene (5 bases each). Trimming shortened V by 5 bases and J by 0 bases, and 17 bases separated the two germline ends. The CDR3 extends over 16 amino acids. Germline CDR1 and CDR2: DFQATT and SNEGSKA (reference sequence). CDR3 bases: TGCAGTGCTCCCATGGGGGAAGTTCTAGCCAAAAACATTCAGTACTTC. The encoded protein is CSAPMGEVLAKNIQYF.

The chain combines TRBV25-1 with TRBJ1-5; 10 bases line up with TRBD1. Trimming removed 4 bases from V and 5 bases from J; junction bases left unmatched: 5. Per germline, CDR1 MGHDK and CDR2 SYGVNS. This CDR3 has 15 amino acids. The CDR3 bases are TGTGCCAGCAGTGCGACAGGGGGCCGGGATCAGCCCCAGCATTTT. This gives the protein CASSATGGRDQPQHF.

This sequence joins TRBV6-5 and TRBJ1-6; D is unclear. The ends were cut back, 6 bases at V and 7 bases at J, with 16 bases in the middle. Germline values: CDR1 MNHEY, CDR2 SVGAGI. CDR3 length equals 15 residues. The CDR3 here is CASRVTPGSNSPLHF. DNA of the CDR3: TGTGCCAGCAGAGTTACCCCAGGATCGAATTCACCCCTCCACTTT.

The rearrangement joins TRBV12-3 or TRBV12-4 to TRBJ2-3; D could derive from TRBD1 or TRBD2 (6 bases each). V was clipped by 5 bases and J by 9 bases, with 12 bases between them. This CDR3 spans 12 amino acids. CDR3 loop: CASSQRGETQYF. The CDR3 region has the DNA TGTGCCAGCAGTCAAAGGGGGGAAACGCAGTATTTT.

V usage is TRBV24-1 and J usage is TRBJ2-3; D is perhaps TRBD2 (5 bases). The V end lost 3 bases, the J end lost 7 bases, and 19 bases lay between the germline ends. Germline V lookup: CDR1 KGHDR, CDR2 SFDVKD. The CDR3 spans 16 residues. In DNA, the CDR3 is TGTGCCACCAGTGATCCCGGACTGGCTTTCGGGTATACGCAGTATTTT. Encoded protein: CATSDPGLAFGYTQYF.

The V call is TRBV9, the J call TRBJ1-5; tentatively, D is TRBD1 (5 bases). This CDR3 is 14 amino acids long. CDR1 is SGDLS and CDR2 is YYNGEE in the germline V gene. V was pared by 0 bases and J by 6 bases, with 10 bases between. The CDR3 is CASSVEAGGQPQHF. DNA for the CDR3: TGTGCCAGCAGCGTAGAGGCGGGGGGTCAGCCCCAGCATTTT.

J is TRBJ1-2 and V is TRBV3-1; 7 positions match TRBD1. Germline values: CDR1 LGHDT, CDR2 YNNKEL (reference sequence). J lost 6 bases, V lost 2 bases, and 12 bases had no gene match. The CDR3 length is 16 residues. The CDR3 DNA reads TGTGCCAGCAGCCAACTGGGGACAGTGTCGCAGGATGGCTACACCTTC. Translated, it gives CASSQLGTVSQDGYTF.

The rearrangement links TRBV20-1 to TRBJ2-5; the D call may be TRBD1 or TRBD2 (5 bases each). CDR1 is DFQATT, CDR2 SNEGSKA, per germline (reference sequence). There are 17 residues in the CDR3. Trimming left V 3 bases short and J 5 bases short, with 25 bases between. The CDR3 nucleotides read TGCAGTGCTAGTGCCCCTCTCGGGGCAGCAGTCGGGGAGACCCAGTACTTC. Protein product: CSASAPLGAAVGETQYF.

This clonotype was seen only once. The CDR3 nucleotides are TGTGCCAGCAGCTTGGGACTAGCGGAACTCACCGGGGAGCTGTTTTTT. Its protein product is CASSLGLAELTGELFF. This chain uses TRBV5-8 with TRBJ2-2, with 9 bases fitting TRBD2. The germline V gene encodes CDR1 SGHTS and CDR2 YDEGEE. This CDR3 spans 16 amino acids. The J segment lost 4 bases and the V segment lost 0 bases, leaving 4 bases of the junction unmatched. The whole variable domain, remainder taken from reference TRBV5-8 and TRBJ2-2, is EAGVTQSPTHLIKTRGQQATLRCSPISGHTSVYWYQQALGLGLQFLLWYDEGEERNRGNFPPRFSGRQFPNYSSELNVNALELEDSALYLCASSLGLAELTGELFFGEGSRLTVL.

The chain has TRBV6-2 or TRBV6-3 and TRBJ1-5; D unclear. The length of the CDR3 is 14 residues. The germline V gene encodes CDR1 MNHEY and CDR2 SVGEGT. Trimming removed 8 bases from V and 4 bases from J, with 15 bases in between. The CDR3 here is CASRTEVPNQPQHF. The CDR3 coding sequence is TGTGCCAGCCGTACTGAGGTCCCAAATCAGCCCCAGCATTTT.

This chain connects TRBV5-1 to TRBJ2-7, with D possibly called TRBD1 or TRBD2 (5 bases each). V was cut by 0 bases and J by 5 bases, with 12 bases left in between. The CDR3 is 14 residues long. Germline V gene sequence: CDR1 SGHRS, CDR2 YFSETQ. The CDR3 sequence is CASSLGGVGDEQYF. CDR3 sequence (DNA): TGCGCCAGCAGCTTGGGAGGGGTAGGGGACGAGCAGTACTTC.

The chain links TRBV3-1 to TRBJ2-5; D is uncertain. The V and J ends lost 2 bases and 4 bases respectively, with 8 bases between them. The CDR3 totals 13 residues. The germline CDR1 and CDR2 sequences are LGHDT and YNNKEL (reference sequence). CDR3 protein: CASSQLLGETQYF. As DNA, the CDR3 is TGTGCCAGCAGCCAACTGTTGGGAGAGACCCAGTACTTC.